Listed here are 18 T cell receptor beta chains from one sample, sequenced in a study of shared T cell receptors in the human thymus. Assay: immunoSEQ multiplex PCR; the TCRdb copy retains only in-frame clones and omits some. The sample includes 720,000 or so clones, 70% to 90% of them seen just once. Separately, the same data were catalogued under a study of human thymus T cells.

Source material: thymocytes. These receptors originate from a girl under three years old with a congenital heart defect.

This sequence joins TRBV19 and TRBJ1-4; 7 bases fit TRBD1. The CDR3 is 16 residues long. Germline V gene data show CDR1 as LNHDA and CDR2 as SQIVND (reference sequence). V was clipped by 7 bases and J by 3 bases; unmatched bases: 11. CDR3 amino acids: CASNPDTTGSNEKLFF. The CDR3 region has the DNA TGTGCCAGTAACCCAGATACGACAGGGTCTAATGAAAAACTGTTTTTT. The variable domain in full, completed from reference TRBV19 and TRBJ1-4, reads DGGITQSPKYLFRKEGQNVTLSCEQNLNHDAMYWYRQDPGQGLRLIYYSQIVNDFQKGDIAEGYSVSREKKESFPLTVTSAQKNPTAFYLCASNPDTTGSNEKLFFGSGTQLSVL.

The V gene is TRBV5-1, the J gene TRBJ2-7, with D possibly matching TRBD1 (6 bases). The CDR3 is 16 amino acids. Germline lookup yields CDR1 SGHRS and CDR2 YFSETQ. Deletions cut 4 bases from V and 7 bases from J, with 24 bases between. In DNA form, the CDR3 reads TGCGCCAGCAGCCAGGGGTTACCGCCCCGAATCGGGGAGCAGTACTTC. Its protein is CASSQGLPPRIGEQYF.

This clone was observed a few times. The V call is TRBV29-1, the J call TRBJ1-5; TRBD1 matches 8 bases. Unmatched junction bases numbered 8, after V lost 6 bases and J lost 4 bases. Germline V gene data show CDR1 as SQVTM and CDR2 as ANQGSEA. There are 14 residues in the CDR3. Written as DNA, the CDR3 is TGCAGCGTAGGCAGCGACAGGGGTAATCAGCCCCAGCATTTT. It specifies CSVGSDRGNQPQHF.

The chain is built from TRBV18 and TRBJ2-5; D is perhaps TRBD1 (5 bases). From germline, CDR1 is KGHSH and CDR2 LQKENI. The V end lost 5 bases, the J end lost 1 base, and 11 bases lay between the germline ends. The CDR3 loop spans 14 amino acids. CDR3 DNA: TGTGCCAGCTCAATGGACACACCCCAAGAGACCCAGTACTTC. It is translated as CASSMDTPQETQYF.

The V gene is TRBV6-1, the J gene TRBJ2-1; D is possibly TRBD1 (6 bases). CDR3 size: 15 residues. V lost 1 base, J lost 10 bases, and 17 bases lay in between. Germline V gene data show CDR1 as MNHNS and CDR2 as SASEGT. CDR3 amino acids: CASSEVGTPPREQFF. The CDR3 DNA is TGTGCCAGCAGTGAAGTAGGGACACCACCTAGGGAGCAGTTCTTC.

The chain joins TRBV27 to TRBJ1-3; D is unresolved. The V end lost 2 bases, the J end lost 0 bases, and 11 bases lay between the germline ends. This CDR3 contains 16 residues. Germline V gene sequence: CDR1 MNHEY, CDR2 SMNVEV (reference sequence). CDR3 in DNA: TGTGCCAGCAGTTTAGGAGGCAGGACCTCTGGAAACACCATATATTTT. Its protein is CASSLGGRTSGNTIYF.

This chain connects TRBV10-1 to TRBJ2-1; 15 bases line up with TRBD2. Germline CDR1 is WNHNN and CDR2 is SYGVQD (reference sequence). CDR3 length: 16 amino acids. J was trimmed by 7 bases and V by 6 bases; bases with no gene match: 7. The CDR3 sequence is CASSEGTSGGRNEQFF. The CDR3 coding sequence is TGCGCCAGCAGCGAGGGGACTAGCGGGGGGCGAAATGAGCAGTTCTTC.

A few counts support this clone. The CDR3 DNA sequence: TGTGCCAGCAGCTTGGTCGGACAGGGGTCGGAAGAGCAGTACTTC. It codes for CASSLVGQGSEEQYF. The rearrangement uses TRBV7-3 and TRBJ2-7; 9 bases fit TRBD1. The trim removed 3 bases at V and 7 bases at J, leaving 10 bases unmatched. The germline gives CDR1 SGHTA, CDR2 FQGTGA. The CDR3 is 15 amino acids.

J is TRBJ1-4 and V is TRBV6-5; D may be TRBD1 (5 bases). Germline V CDR1 and CDR2: MNHEY, SVGAGI. Trimming removed 0 bases at V and 8 bases at J, with 13 bases between. The CDR3 has 15 amino acids. The CDR3 bases are TGTGCCAGCAGTTACTCGTACCAGGGTACCGAAAAACTGTTTTTT. This translates into CASSYSYQGTEKLFF.

The genes are TRBV7-6 and TRBJ2-5; D call uncertain. Trimming pared 4 bases from V and 0 bases from J, leaving 9 bases between. The CDR3 has 14 amino acids. CDR1 and CDR2 (germline): SGHVS, FNYEAQ. The CDR3 protein is CASSSLQYQETQYF. The CDR3 DNA reads TGTGCCAGCAGCTCCCTTCAGTACCAAGAGACCCAGTACTTC.

This chain connects TRBV15 to TRBJ1-5, with a possible D match to TRBD1 (5 bases). In germline, CDR1 is LNHNV, CDR2 YYDKDF (reference sequence). This CDR3 contains 17 residues. The V end lost 0 bases, the J end lost 1 base, and 13 bases lay between the germline ends. DNA of the CDR3: TGTGCCACCAGCAGAGATGTCGTCGGGGGAAGCAATCAGCCCCAGCATTTT. Translation: CATSRDVVGGSNQPQHF.

V usage is TRBV2 and J usage is TRBJ2-4; D gene ambiguous. The CDR3 covers 16 residues. With 6 bases removed from V and 0 bases from J, the gap between germline ends came to 15 bases. CDR1 and CDR2 from the germline V gene are SNHLY and FYNNEI. CDR3 coding DNA: TGTGCCAGCAGGGCTGACTGGCTCTTAGCCAAAAACATTCAGTACTTC. It encodes CASRADWLLAKNIQYF.

The V gene is TRBV7-8, the J gene TRBJ1-2; 9 bases align to TRBD1. CDR1 and CDR2 (germline): SGHVS, FQNEAQ. The CDR3 length is 15 residues. J lost 1 base, V lost 10 bases, and 10 bases had no gene match. The CDR3 sequence is CATQPGTGHNYGYTF. The CDR3 DNA reads as TGTGCCACCCAACCCGGGACAGGGCATAACTATGGCTACACCTTC.

The rearrangement joins TRBV2 to TRBJ2-3; TRBD1 matches at 7 bases. The CDR3 is made up of 15 amino acids. Trimming cost V 6 bases and J 1 base; bases outside gene matches: 7. Per germline, CDR1 SNHLY and CDR2 FYNNEI. The DNA of the CDR3 is TGTGCCAGCAGCTCACAGGGGCTCGGCACAGATACGCAGTATTTT. This translates into CASSSQGLGTDTQYF.

V gene TRBV28 combines with J gene TRBJ2-3; 8 bases align to TRBD1. The V gene's germline CDR1 is MDHEN and CDR2 SYDVKM. After removal of 1 base from V and 2 bases from J, the junction contained 5 bases not matched to a gene. The CDR3 spans 16 residues. CDR3 loop: CASSLFQGASTDTQYF. The CDR3, as DNA: TGTGCCAGCAGTTTATTTCAGGGGGCGTCCACAGATACGCAGTATTTT.

This chain's CDR3 is CSVEGMGHYTGELFF. The DNA for the CDR3 is TGCAGCGTTGAGGGGATGGGGCACTACACCGGGGAGCTGTTTTTT. V is TRBV29-1 and J is TRBJ2-2; perhaps TRBD1 as D (5 bases). Germline lookup yields CDR1 SQVTM and CDR2 ANQGSEA. The CDR3 contains 15 residues. Trimming took 3 bases from V and 3 from J, leaving 14 bases between them.

The chain combines TRBV4-1 with TRBJ1-2, with TRBD1 identical over 9 bases. The junction had 8 bases not matched to a gene; V was cut back by 1 base and J by 5 bases. CDR1 MGHRA and CDR2 YSYEKL come from the germline V gene. This CDR3 has 16 amino acids. The chain's CDR3 is CASSQVRKGQGYGYTF. The CDR3 DNA is TGCGCCAGCAGCCAAGTCAGGAAGGGACAGGGATATGGCTACACCTTC.

This chain uses TRBV6-1 with TRBJ1-1; D might be TRBD1 (6 bases). Trimming shortened V by 4 bases and J by 3 bases, and 15 bases separated the two germline ends. This CDR3 contains 15 residues. In germline, CDR1 is MNHNS, CDR2 SASEGT. The CDR3 is CASSVGGAMDTEAFF. The DNA of the CDR3 is TGTGCCAGCAGTGTCGGGGGGGCTATGGACACTGAAGCTTTCTTT.